The source of this TCR beta chain is a study of T cell responses to AZD1222 COVID-19 vaccine. As for the study in general: Second-dose timings of about 4 or about 12 weeks were pooled. Findings and limits, study-wide: Across spike, vaccine-associated CD4 TCRs were found, dominant at 160-218 and 743-854. Without day 14 samples, only post-peak T cell repertoires were studied. Baseline seropositivity characterized only a handful of AZD1222 recipients.

Sequencing was performed with immunoSEQ multiplex PCR; in TCRdb, only in-frame clones are kept and a portion is missing. In the table there are 170,000 or so clones, 90% of which are singletons. Of note for this clone: Its antigen is still unknown.

Deletions cut 2 bases from V and 4 bases from J, with 17 bases between. CDR3 length: 16 amino acids. Germline CDR1 PRHDT, CDR2 FYEKMQ (reference sequence). This clonotype originated in an adult in good health. This specimen was peripheral blood, taken on day 0 of AZD1222 vaccination. The V gene is TRBV13, the J gene TRBJ2-5; D is ambiguous. The CDR3 is CASSLRAPRSTETQYF. CDR3 nucleotides: TGTGCCAGCAGCTTAAGGGCTCCGAGGTCCACAGAGACCCAGTACTTC.